The sequence of this TCR beta chain was determined in a study of regulatory T cells in long-lasting Graves disease. According to the study, TCR beta libraries were built with iRepertoire HTBI primers and CDR3-region Arm-PCR. TCRdb passed the multiplex PCR reads through MiXCR, listing each CDR3 protein once. The sample has around 420,000 distinct CDR3 sequences; 14% to 15% are singletons. Described time point: newly diagnosed GD, antithyroid drugs for less than 3 months. From RNA extracted from PBMCs, the TCR library was made. These data were also filed under a second study, of T cells in Graves' hyperthyroidism and ophthalmopathy. That source notes: Stable Graves' hyperthyroidism meant no ophthalmopathy progression within 18 months. Using 13 V-J features, a model discriminated ophthalmopathy from stable hyperthyroidism.

This material consisted of peripheral blood mononuclear cells (PBMCs), taken at new diagnosis, from a patient treated with antithyroid drugs. This clonotype was obtained from a woman aged 40 to 49 with Graves disease.

CDR3 nucleotides: TGTGCCAGCATCGAAGGGGGAGAGACCCAGTACTTC. Its translation: CASIEGGETQYF. The V gene is TRBV6-1, the J gene TRBJ2-5; perhaps TRBD1 as D (6 bases). The germline gives CDR1 MNHNS, CDR2 SASEGT. Trimming cost V 7 bases and J 4 bases, with 10 bases left between them. This CDR3 is 12 amino acids long.